This TCR beta chain stems from a study of blood T cell repertoires in COVID-19. Repertoires were generated with immunoSEQ multiplex PCR, while TCRdb's copy carries only in-frame clones and drops some. The data show fewer than 40,000 clones, about three quarters seen once. This CDR3 spans 13 amino acids. V was clipped by 0 bases and J by 5 bases, with 5 bases between them. Germline lookup yields CDR1 SGHTA and CDR2 FQGNSA. The chain joins TRBV7-2 to TRBJ1-5; no definite D call. Specimen: peripheral blood. This TCR was sampled from a man in his 60s with acute or convalescent COVID-19. The CDR3 sequence: CASSLAHHQPQHF. The CDR3 DNA reads TGTGCCAGCAGCTTAGCCCATCATCAGCCCCAGCATTTT.